Following are 18 T cell receptor beta chains from one sample sequenced in a study of blood T cell repertoires in COVID-19. Clones were read by immunoSEQ multiplex PCR, and TCRdb kept only the in-frame ones, dropping some. The data show 300,000 to 350,000 clones, less than 90% seen once. Sequencing input: PBMCs or T cells enriched from blood (not recorded which). The source is a woman in her 30s who had recovered from COVID-19.

This chain uses TRBV30 with TRBJ2-3; 10 positions agree with TRBD1. The CDR3 contains 15 residues. Germline trimming cut 0 bases from V and 5 bases from J; bases unmatched to any gene: 5. Germline V CDR1 and CDR2: GTSNPN, SVGIG (reference sequence). CDR3 coding DNA: TGTGCCTGGAGTGTACCTGGACAGGGGGAAGATACGCAGTATTTT. Protein sequence: CAWSVPGQGEDTQYF.

V gene TRBV5-6 combines with J gene TRBJ1-4, with D possibly matching TRBD1 (6 bases). This CDR3 is built from 16 residues. CDR1 SGHDT and CDR2 YYEEEE come from the germline V gene. Trimming removed 4 bases at V and 3 bases at J, with 16 bases between. CDR3 in amino acids: CASSTEQGRPNEKLFF. The CDR3 DNA reads as TGTGCCAGCAGCACGGAACAGGGTCGCCCTAATGAAAAACTGTTTTTT.

J is TRBJ2-1 and V is TRBV2, with 8 bases identical to TRBD2. CDR3 length: 14 amino acids. V dropped 8 bases and J dropped 7; count of bases not matched to a gene: 10. Germline V gene lookup returns CDR1 SNHLY and CDR2 FYNNEI. CDR3 nucleotide sequence: TGTGCCAGCGGAGGGACTAGGCTGGAAAATGAGCAGTTCTTC. Translating gives CASGGTRLENEQFF.

V is TRBV5-1 and J is TRBJ1-2; 8 nucleotides line up with TRBD1. The CDR3 runs 15 residues. Germline CDR1 reads SGHRS; CDR2 reads YFSETQ. The J segment lost 8 bases and the V segment lost 0 bases, leaving 9 bases of the junction unmatched. This chain's CDR3 is CASSLARTGSGGYTF. In DNA, the CDR3 is TGCGCCAGCAGCTTGGCCCGGACAGGGTCGGGGGGCTACACCTTC.

This clone was recorded only once. The V gene is TRBV29-1, the J gene TRBJ2-7; 9 nucleotides agree with TRBD1. Germline trimming cut 8 bases from V and 8 bases from J; bases unmatched to any gene: 10. Germline loops: CDR1 SQVTM, CDR2 ANQGSEA. The CDR3 length is 12 residues. CDR3 amino acids: CSYLGTGKKQYF. The CDR3 nucleotides are TGCAGCTACCTGGGGACAGGGAAAAAGCAGTACTTC.

The gene calls are TRBV5-6 and TRBJ2-1, with D possibly matching TRBD2 (7 bases). This CDR3 region has 14 residues. Germline loops: CDR1 SGHDT, CDR2 YYEEEE. Trimming removed 6 bases at V and 8 bases at J, with 18 bases between. CDR3 loop: CASTLGGGPDEQFF. CDR3 in DNA: TGTGCCAGCACCCTCGGCGGGGGCCCCGATGAGCAGTTCTTC. Full variable domain (remainder filled in from reference TRBV5-6 and TRBJ2-1): DAGVTQSPTHLIKTRGQQVTLRCSPKSGHDTVSWYQQALGQGPQFIFQYYEEEERQRGNFPDRFSGHQFPNYSSELNVNALLLGDSALYLCASTLGGGPDEQFFGPGTRLTVL.

The chain links TRBV6-1 to TRBJ1-2; D unresolved. V lost 0 bases, J lost 3 bases, and 8 bases lay in between. This CDR3 comprises 14 residues. Germline V gene sequence: CDR1 MNHNS, CDR2 SASEGT. The chain's CDR3 is CASSEAGQHYGYTF. The DNA for the CDR3 is TGTGCCAGCAGTGAAGCTGGGCAGCACTATGGCTACACCTTC.

Here the CDR3 reads CSASRGMDGYTF. The DNA for the CDR3 is TGCAGTGCTAGTCGGGGGATGGATGGCTACACCTTC. This chain uses TRBV20-1 with TRBJ1-2; perhaps TRBD1 as D (5 bases). Deletions cut 3 bases from V and 6 bases from J, with 11 bases between. Germline V lookup: CDR1 DFQATT, CDR2 SNEGSKA (reference sequence). CDR3 length: 12 amino acids.

The V gene is TRBV4-2, the J gene TRBJ2-3; TRBD2 matches at 11 bases. The germline V gene encodes CDR1 LGHNA and CDR2 YNFKEQ. The V segment lost 0 bases and the J segment 3 bases; nucleotides outside the gene matches: 8. This CDR3 comprises 18 residues. The chain's CDR3 is CASSQDAIAGGPTDTQYF. CDR3 coding DNA: TGTGCCAGCAGCCAAGATGCAATAGCGGGGGGGCCTACAGATACGCAGTATTTT.

This clone came up many times. The rearrangement uses TRBV7-2 and TRBJ1-2; D perhaps matches TRBD1 (5 bases). The germline CDR1 and CDR2 sequences are SGHTA and FQGNSA. The CDR3 loop spans 17 amino acids. V lost 6 bases and J 4 bases, leaving 24 bases between the germline ends. CDR3 coding DNA: TGTGCCAGCAGGCGAGGAGGAGGGGAAAGAAGAATCTATGGCTACACCTTC. The encoded protein is CASRRGGGERRIYGYTF.

The V gene is TRBV5-8, the J gene TRBJ1-5; 9 bases align to TRBD1. V was pared by 3 bases and J by 1 base, with 11 bases of the junction left unmatched. The CDR3 is made up of 18 amino acids. From germline, CDR1 is SGHTS and CDR2 YDEGEE. CDR3 DNA sequence: TGTGCCAGCAGCTCCGGGACAGGGTTTGTGTACAGCAATCAGCCCCAGCATTTT. It specifies CASSSGTGFVYSNQPQHF.

The J gene is TRBJ1-4, the V gene TRBV5-1; D is possibly TRBD1 (5 bases). Germline V gene data show CDR1 as SGHRS and CDR2 as YFSETQ. This CDR3 contains 15 residues. The ends were cut back, 4 bases at V and 4 bases at J, with 14 bases in the middle. For the CDR3, the DNA is TGCGCCAGCAGCATGCATGGGGGGTATAATGAAAAACTGTTTTTT. It yields the protein CASSMHGGYNEKLFF.

The chain links TRBV19 to TRBJ2-6, with D hard to call. V shed 0 bases and J shed 0 bases, with 3 bases lying between them. This CDR3 has 15 amino acids. CDR1 and CDR2 (germline): LNHDA, SQIVND (reference sequence). In nucleotides, the CDR3 is TGTGCCAGTAGTATAGACAACTCTGGGGCCAACGTCCTGACTTTC. Encoded protein: CASSIDNSGANVLTF.

The chain employs TRBV4-2 and TRBJ1-4; D possibly corresponds to TRBD1 (6 bases). Trimming took 1 base from V and 5 from J, leaving 20 bases between them. The germline gives CDR1 LGHNA, CDR2 YNFKEQ. The CDR3 covers 18 residues. The CDR3 is CASSQGRGRGPLNEKLFF. CDR3 bases: TGTGCCAGCAGCCAAGGGCGTGGCAGGGGCCCTTTGAATGAAAAACTGTTTTTT.

This clone was observed a few times. This CDR3 is also generated by other DNA sequences in the sample. J is TRBJ1-5 and V is TRBV9, with a weak D call TRBD1 (5 bases). Trimming removed 0 bases from V and 5 bases from J, with 9 bases in between. CDR1 is SGDLS and CDR2 is YYNGEE in the germline V gene. CDR3 length equals 14 residues. The CDR3 region has the DNA TGTGCCAGCAGCGTAGGGACGGGGGATCAGCCCCAGCATTTT. It is translated as CASSVGTGDQPQHF.

This clone was detected only a few times. Additional DNA sequences in this sample encode the identical CDR3. This chain uses TRBV7-2 with TRBJ2-2; TRBD1 matches at 9 bases. J gave up 0 bases and V 5 bases, and 1 base lay outside the gene matches. Germline V gene lookup returns CDR1 SGHTA and CDR2 FQGNSA. CDR3 length: 15 amino acids. The CDR3 region is CASSRTGANTGELFF. Written as DNA, the CDR3 is TGTGCCAGCAGCAGGACAGGGGCGAACACCGGGGAGCTGTTTTTT.

V usage is TRBV27 and J usage is TRBJ2-5, with TRBD1 as a possible D gene (7 bases). This CDR3 is 15 amino acids long. V was trimmed by 2 bases and J by 4 bases, leaving 14 bases between them. Germline assignment: CDR1 MNHEY and CDR2 SMNVEV (reference sequence). The CDR3 coding sequence is TGTGCCAGCAGTTTACAGGGGGGAAGGCCAGAGACCCAGTACTTC. Its protein product is CASSLQGGRPETQYF.

On this clone itself: Other DNA variants within this sample encode the same CDR3. The chain combines TRBV4-1 with TRBJ1-5; 7 bases align to TRBD1. The J segment lost 7 bases and the V segment lost 1 base, leaving 4 bases of the junction unmatched. There are 14 residues in the CDR3. CDR1 and CDR2 (germline): MGHRA, YSYEKL. CDR3 region: CASSQGQGGQPQHF. The CDR3 nucleotides are TGCGCCAGCAGCCAAGGCCAGGGGGGACAGCCCCAGCATTTT.